The 12 T cell receptor beta chains below were found in one sample sequenced in a study of blood T cells in healthy people across ages. Combining a sample-barcoded 5' primer with a J-beta primer mix, a second PCR ran for roughly 6 to 12 cycles. TCRdb independently ran MiXCR on the 5' RACE reads; one entry per CDR3 protein. The sample consists of about 680,000 distinct CDR3 sequences, 45% to 50% of them appearing once. Sequenced sample: blood. Receptors originate from a woman aged 60-75 years in good health.

CDR3 sequence (DNA): TGTGCCAGCAGCCCCGGCCGACTAGCGACGGACAATGAGCAGTTCTTC. It is translated as CASSPGRLATDNEQFF. The V call is TRBV7-9, the J call TRBJ2-1, with 8 bases matching TRBD2. The CDR3 is made up of 16 amino acids. The trim removed 5 bases at V and 5 bases at J, leaving 11 bases unmatched. Germline values: CDR1 SEHNR, CDR2 FQNEAQ (reference sequence). Full variable domain (outside the CDR3, taken from reference TRBV7-9 and TRBJ2-1): DTGVSQNPRHKITKRGQNVTFRCDPISEHNRLYWYRQTLGQGPEFLTYFQNEAQLEKSRLLSDRFSAERPKGSFSTLEIQRTEQGDSAMYLCASSPGRLATDNEQFFGPGTRLTVL.

Comments on this clonotype: This may be a read error, as it is one base from a much larger clone. The CDR3 DNA reads as TGTGCCAGCAGTTGGCTTCCAGTCTCTGGGGCCAACGTCCTGACTTTC. This sequence encodes CASSWLPVSGANVLTF. J is TRBJ2-6 and V is TRBV6-5; D not certain. The V and J ends lost 4 bases and 0 bases respectively, with 10 bases between them. This CDR3 comprises 16 residues. The germline V gene has CDR1 MNHEY and CDR2 SVGAGI.

This clonotype was detected a few times. This sequence joins TRBV28 and TRBJ1-2, with 7 bases that match TRBD1. The V segment lost 5 bases and the J segment 4 bases; nucleotides outside the gene matches: 7. The CDR3 runs 14 residues. Germline V gives CDR1 MDHEN, CDR2 SYDVKM. Here the CDR3 DNA reads TGTGCCAGCAGTCCCTCCGGGACAGCCTATGGCTACACCTTC. Amino acid sequence: CASSPSGTAYGYTF.

Concerning this clonotype: The junction differs from germline at one of its ends, possibly a read error. The CDR3, as DNA: TGTGCCGGCAGCCAAGGGTTTCGAGAGACCCAGTACTTC. Protein product: CAGSQGFRETQYF. The rearrangement links TRBV14 to TRBJ2-4; D gene uncertain. With the DNA end fitting TRBJ2-5 better, the J assignment may be wrong. CDR3 length equals 13 residues. The germline V gene has CDR1 SGHDN and CDR2 FVKESK.

The chain couples TRBV9 to TRBJ2-3; D remains unclear. The CDR3 is 15 residues long. V was shortened by 0 bases and J by 2 bases, with 10 bases between the two germline ends. The germline gives CDR1 SGDLS, CDR2 YYNGEE. The CDR3 DNA is TGTGCCAGCAGCGTAGAAGCAGCCTTCACAGATACGCAGTATTTT. This gives the protein CASSVEAAFTDTQYF.

The chain has TRBV27 and TRBJ2-4, with a possible D match to TRBD2 (7 bases). The J call may not be correct, given that the DNA end is closer to TRBJ2-5. The length of the CDR3 is 17 residues. The V gene's germline CDR1 is MNHEY and CDR2 SMNVEV (reference sequence). The CDR3 protein is CASSLFLPEGGEETQYF. The DNA for the CDR3 is TGTGCCAGCAGTTTATTCCTCCCGGAAGGGGGGGAAGAGACCCAGTACTTC.

The J gene is TRBJ2-1, the V gene TRBV29-1, with 7 bases fitting TRBD2. V gave up 7 bases and J gave up 7 bases; unmatched junction bases: 7. The CDR3 runs 12 residues. Looked up from germline, CDR1 is SQVTM and CDR2 is ANQGSEA. The CDR3 coding sequence is TGCAGCGCACTGACTAGCATAAATGAGCAGTTCTTC. Protein product: CSALTSINEQFF.

The J gene is TRBJ2-5, the V gene TRBV6-2 or TRBV6-3; D might be TRBD2 (7 bases). This CDR3 has 17 residues. Germline V lookup: CDR1 MNHEY, CDR2 SVGEGT. V gave up 6 bases and J gave up 11 bases, with 31 bases separating them. The CDR3 region has the DNA TGTGCCAGCAGCCCGTTCGTCGGAGGGAGGGGACACAATGAGCAGTACTTC. Protein product: CASSPFVGGRGHNEQYF.

This clonotype was recorded a few times. The chain carries TRBV4-3 and TRBJ2-6; the D gene is possibly TRBD2 (5 bases). CDR3 length equals 14 residues. Germline CDR1 LGHNA, CDR2 YSLEER. The V end lost 6 bases, the J end lost 3 bases, and 9 bases lay between the germline ends. DNA of the CDR3: TGCGCCAGCAGTCCGGGATTTGGGGCCAACGTCCTGACTTTC. Translation: CASSPGFGANVLTF.

V is TRBV15 and J is TRBJ1-4; no firm D call. The CDR3 totals 15 residues. CDR1 LNHNV and CDR2 YYDKDF come from the germline V gene (reference sequence). Between the trimmed V and J ends, which lost 6 bases and 4 bases, there was a span of 15 bases. The CDR3 bases are TGTGCCACCAGAGATGTGACGGCTAATAATGAAAAACTGTTTTTT. Amino acid sequence: CATRDVTANNEKLFF.

V is TRBV5-5 and J is TRBJ2-3; 9 bases are a match to TRBD2. The CDR3 runs to 16 residues. The germline gives CDR1 SGHKS, CDR2 YYEKEE (reference sequence). J lost 1 base, V lost 4 bases, and 7 bases had no gene match. CDR3 sequence (DNA): TGTGCCAGCAGCCGAGTAGCGGGAGTGGGCACAGATACGCAGTATTTT. Amino acid sequence: CASSRVAGVGTDTQYF. Supplemented by reference TRBV5-5 and TRBJ2-3, the full variable domain reads DAGVTQSPTHLIKTRGQQVTLRCSPISGHKSVSWYQQVLGQGPQFIFQYYEKEERGRGNFPDRFSARQFPNYSSELNVNALLLGDSALYLCASSRVAGVGTDTQYFGPGTRLTVL.

The chain is built from TRBV29-1 and TRBJ2-5; TRBD1 is a possible D gene (6 bases). The germline V gene has CDR1 SQVTM and CDR2 ANQGSEA. V was pared by 5 bases and J by 1 base, with 8 bases between. CDR3 length: 12 amino acids. CDR3 residues: CSVQDSQETQYF. The DNA of the CDR3 is TGCAGCGTTCAGGACAGCCAAGAGACCCAGTACTTC. Based on the CDR3 plus reference TRBV29-1 and TRBJ2-5, the full variable domain is SAVISQKPSRDICQRGTSLTIQCQVDSQVTMMFWYRQQPGQSLTLIATANQGSEATYESGFVIDKFPISRPNLTFSTLTVSNMSPEDSSIYLCSVQDSQETQYFGPGTRLLVL.